The T cell receptor (beta chain) under discussion was sequenced for a study of T cell responses to AZD1222 COVID-19 vaccine. Study-wide findings and caveats: Clonal diversity was possibly underestimated, and the donors were mostly white British, with more females. After two AZD1222 doses, spike-specific TCR breadth and depth rose versus day 0. With dominance at 160-218 and 743-854, vaccine-associated CD4 TCRs spanned spike. The reported proportion of spike-specific TCRs targeting unmutated variant regions was nearly half.

Clones were read by immunoSEQ multiplex PCR, and TCRdb kept only the in-frame ones, dropping some. The table lists about 130,000 clones, over 75% of them singletons. A word on this clone: Its antigen is currently unknown.

The sequence was obtained from an adult in good health. Here the sequenced sample was peripheral blood, taken on day 0 of AZD1222 vaccination.

The CDR3 DNA is TGTGCCAGCAGCTTAAAAGGGTCAACTAATGAAAAACTGTTTTTT. The encoded protein is CASSLKGSTNEKLFF. V and J are TRBV7-9 and TRBJ1-4, with D unresolved. Germline V gene data show CDR1 as SEHNR and CDR2 as FQNEAQ (reference sequence). V gave up 2 bases and J gave up 0 bases, with 7 bases separating them. This CDR3 is 15 amino acids long.